This T cell receptor (beta chain) was sequenced for a study of blood T cell repertoires in COVID-19. Study-wide background: Specimens from acute and convalescent COVID-19 originated in the United States, Italy and Spain. PBMCs, B-cell-depleted T cells, or T cells provided the cDNA or gDNA that made up the material.

Study processing details: How many nucleated cells were present was estimated from reference gene primer amplification. The method was immunoSEQ multiplex PCR; TCRdb's version includes in-frame clones alone and lacks a portion of them. V, J and clone size are taken as reported in that table, and D and trimming were inferred from the DNA itself. The sample consists of about 170,000 clones, 87% of them appearing once. Sequencing input: peripheral blood. The sequence was collected from a man aged 18 to 35 with active or convalescent COVID-19.

This chain's CDR3 is CASSLPVASGATDTQYF. The CDR3 DNA reads TGCGCCAGCAGCTTGCCGGTGGCTAGCGGGGCCACAGATACGCAGTATTTT. This chain connects TRBV5-1 to TRBJ2-3, with 9 bases lining up with TRBD2. Germline V gene data show CDR1 as SGHRS and CDR2 as YFSETQ. J lost 2 bases, V lost 1 base, and 8 bases had no gene match. CDR3 length: 17 residues.